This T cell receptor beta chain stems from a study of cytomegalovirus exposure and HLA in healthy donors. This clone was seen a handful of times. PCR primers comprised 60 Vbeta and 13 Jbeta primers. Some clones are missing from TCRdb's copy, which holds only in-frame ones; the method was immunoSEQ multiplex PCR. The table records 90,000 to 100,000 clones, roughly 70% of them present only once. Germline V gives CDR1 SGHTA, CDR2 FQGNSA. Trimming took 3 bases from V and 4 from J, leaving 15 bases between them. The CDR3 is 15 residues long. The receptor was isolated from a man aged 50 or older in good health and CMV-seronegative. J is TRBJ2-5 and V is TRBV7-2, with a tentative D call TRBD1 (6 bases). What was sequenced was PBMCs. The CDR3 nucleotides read TGTGCCAGCAGCTTTTTGGGGGCGGACAGAGAGACCCAGTACTTC. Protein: CASSFLGADRETQYF.